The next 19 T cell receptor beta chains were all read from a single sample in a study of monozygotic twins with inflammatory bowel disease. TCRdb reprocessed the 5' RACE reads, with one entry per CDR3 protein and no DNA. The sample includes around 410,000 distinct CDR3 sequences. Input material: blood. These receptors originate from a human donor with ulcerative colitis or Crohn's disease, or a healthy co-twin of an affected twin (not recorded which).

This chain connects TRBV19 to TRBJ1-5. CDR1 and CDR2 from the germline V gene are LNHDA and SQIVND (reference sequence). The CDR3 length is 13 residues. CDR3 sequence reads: CASGTDSNQPQHF.

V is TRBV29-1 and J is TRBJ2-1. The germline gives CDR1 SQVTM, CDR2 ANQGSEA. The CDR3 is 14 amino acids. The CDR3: CSVDIPSSYNEQFF.

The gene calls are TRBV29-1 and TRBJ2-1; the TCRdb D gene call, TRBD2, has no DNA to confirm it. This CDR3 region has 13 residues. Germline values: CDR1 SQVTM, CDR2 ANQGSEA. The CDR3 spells CSVEGLTYNEQFF.

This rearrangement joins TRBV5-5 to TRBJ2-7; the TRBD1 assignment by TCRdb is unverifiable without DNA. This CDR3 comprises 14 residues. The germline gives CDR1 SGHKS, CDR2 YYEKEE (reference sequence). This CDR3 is CASSPGVEPYEQYF.

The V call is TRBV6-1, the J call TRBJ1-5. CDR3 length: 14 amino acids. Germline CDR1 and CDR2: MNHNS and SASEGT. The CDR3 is CASSEEWGYQPQHF.

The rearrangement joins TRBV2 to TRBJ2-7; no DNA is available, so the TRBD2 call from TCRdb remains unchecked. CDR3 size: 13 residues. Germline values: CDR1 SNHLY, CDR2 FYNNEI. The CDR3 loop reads CASNLAGGGEQYF.

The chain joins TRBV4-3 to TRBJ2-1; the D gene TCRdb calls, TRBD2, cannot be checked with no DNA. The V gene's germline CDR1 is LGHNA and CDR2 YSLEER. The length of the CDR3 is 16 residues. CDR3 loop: CASSQALAGALNEQFF.

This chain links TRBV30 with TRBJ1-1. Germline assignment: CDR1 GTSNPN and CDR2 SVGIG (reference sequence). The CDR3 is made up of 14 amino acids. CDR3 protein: CAWSVSAGLFEAFF.

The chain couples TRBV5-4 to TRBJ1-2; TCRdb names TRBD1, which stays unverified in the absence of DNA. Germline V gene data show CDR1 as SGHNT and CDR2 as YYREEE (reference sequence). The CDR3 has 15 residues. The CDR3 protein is CASSFPGQGHYGYTF. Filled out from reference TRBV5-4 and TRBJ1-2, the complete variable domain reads ETGVTQSPTHLIKTRGQQVTLRCSSQSGHNTVSWYQQALGQGPQFIFQYYREEENGRGNFPPRFSGLQFPNYSSELNVNALELDDSALYLCASSFPGQGHYGYTFGSGTRLTVV.

The CDR3: CASSYRRGAYNEQFF. The J gene is TRBJ2-1, the V gene TRBV12-3 or TRBV12-4; TCRdb calls TRBD1, which cannot be checked without DNA. The CDR3 is made up of 15 amino acids.

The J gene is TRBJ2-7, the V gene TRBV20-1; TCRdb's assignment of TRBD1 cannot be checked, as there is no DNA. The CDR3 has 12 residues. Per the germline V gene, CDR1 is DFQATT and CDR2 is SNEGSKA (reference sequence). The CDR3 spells CSATGASYEQYF.

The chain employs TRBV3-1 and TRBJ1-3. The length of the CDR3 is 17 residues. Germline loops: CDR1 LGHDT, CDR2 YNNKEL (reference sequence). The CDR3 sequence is CASSQDRPAFSGNTIYF. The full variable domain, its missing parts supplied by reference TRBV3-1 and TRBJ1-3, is DTAVSQTPKYLVTQMGNDKSIKCEQNLGHDTMYWYKQDSKKFLKIMFSYNNKELIINETVPNRFSPKSPDKAHLNLHINSLELGDSAVYFCASSQDRPAFSGNTIYFGEGSWLTVV.

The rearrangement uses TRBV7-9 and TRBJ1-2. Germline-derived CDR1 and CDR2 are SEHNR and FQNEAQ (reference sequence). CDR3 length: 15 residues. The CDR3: CASGLTAIGGNGYTF.

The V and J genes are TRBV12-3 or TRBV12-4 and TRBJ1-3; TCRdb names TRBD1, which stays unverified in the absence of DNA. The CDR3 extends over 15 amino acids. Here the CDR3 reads CASSFQTGPRDTIYF.

CDR3 sequence reads: CATSDSGAYEQYF. The J gene is TRBJ2-7, the V gene TRBV24-1; TCRdb calls TRBD2, which cannot be checked without DNA. This CDR3 comprises 13 residues. Germline CDR1 KGHDR, CDR2 SFDVKD.

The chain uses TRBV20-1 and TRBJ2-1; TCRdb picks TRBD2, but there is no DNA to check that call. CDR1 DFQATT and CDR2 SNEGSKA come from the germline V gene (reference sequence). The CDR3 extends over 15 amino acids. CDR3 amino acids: CSARLGAGGPNEQFF.

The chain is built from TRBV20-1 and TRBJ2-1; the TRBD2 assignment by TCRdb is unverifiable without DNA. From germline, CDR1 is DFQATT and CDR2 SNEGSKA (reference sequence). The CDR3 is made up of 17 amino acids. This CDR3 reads CSAPGEGGLGPHNEQFF.

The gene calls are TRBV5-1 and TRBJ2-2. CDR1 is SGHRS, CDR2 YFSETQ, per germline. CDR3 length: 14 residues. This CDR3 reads CASSWGQNTGELSF.

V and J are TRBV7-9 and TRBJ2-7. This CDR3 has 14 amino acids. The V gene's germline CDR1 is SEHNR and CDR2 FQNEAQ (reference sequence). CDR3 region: CASSLDGSLSEQYF.